This T cell receptor (beta chain) was identified in a study of Ad26.COV2.S vaccination and SARS-CoV-2 variants. Deletions cut 0 bases from V and 3 bases from J, with 6 bases between. The CDR3 extends over 14 amino acids. Germline V gene lookup returns CDR1 SGHRS and CDR2 YFSETQ. Profiled with immunoSEQ multiplex PCR; TCRdb holds only in-frame clones, not every one. The sample carries fewer than 400,000 clones, about 86% recorded once. Treatment denoted: some 20 received Ad26.COV2.S at low or high dose, single or two shots; roughly five received placebo; per-sample allocation not given. After the first vaccine or placebo injection, samples were drawn on day 63.

This sample comprised peripheral blood, obtained in a trial of Ad26.COV2.S vaccine versus placebo. The sequence was obtained from a person aged 18-60 years who received the Ad26.COV2.S COVID-19 vaccine or a placebo. The chain has TRBV5-1 and TRBJ1-4; the D is unclear. The CDR3 reads CASSLGEANEKLFF. The CDR3, as DNA: TGCGCCAGCAGCTTGGGGGAGGCTAATGAAAAACTGTTTTTT.